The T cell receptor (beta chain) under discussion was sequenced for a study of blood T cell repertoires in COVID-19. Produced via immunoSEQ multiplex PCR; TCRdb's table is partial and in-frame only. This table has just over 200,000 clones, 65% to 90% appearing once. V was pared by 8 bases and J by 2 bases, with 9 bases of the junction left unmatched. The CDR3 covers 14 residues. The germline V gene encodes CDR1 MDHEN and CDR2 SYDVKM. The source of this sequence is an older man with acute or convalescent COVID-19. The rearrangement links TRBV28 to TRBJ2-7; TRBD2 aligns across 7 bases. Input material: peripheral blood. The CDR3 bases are TGTGCCAGCCGGGGCGGGGGACCTACCTACGAGCAGTACTTC. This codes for CASRGGGPTYEQYF. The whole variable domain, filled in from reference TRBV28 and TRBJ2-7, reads DVKVTQSSRYLVKRTGEKVFLECVQDMDHENMFWYRQDPGLGLRLIYFSYDVKMKEKGDIPEGYSVSREKKERFSLILESASTNQTSMYLCASRGGGPTYEQYFGPGTRLTVT.